A selection of T cell receptor beta chains follows, all from one sample in a study of cytomegalovirus exposure and HLA in healthy donors. Produced via immunoSEQ multiplex PCR; TCRdb's table is partial and in-frame only. The table lists 150,000 or so clones, roughly 84% of them singletons. The sequenced material came from PBMCs. The receptor set was obtained from a man aged 45-60 years in good health and CMV-seropositive. The CDR3 runs from the conserved cysteine through the conserved F or W. A D gene is named only where the DNA matches it firmly. Part of the rows lack a size; the others show once, few, many or a class for expanded clones.

>.|TRBD2|TRBJ2-5|TRBV18
TGTGCCAGCTCACCGAGACTAGCGGGGGGGCCCCAAGAGACCCAGTACTTC
CASSPRLAGGPQETQYF
>.|TRBD1|TRBJ2-7|TRBV28
TGTGCCAGCAGACTCGAGATCGGGACAGGGGATCACGAGCAGTACTTC
CASRLEIGTGDHEQYF
>.|.|TRBJ1-2|TRBV29-1
TGCAGCGTGCAGACGGGAGACTATGGCTACACCTTC
CSVQTGDYGYTF
>few|TRBD1|TRBJ2-3|TRBV6-1
TGTGCCAGTGACCGACAGGGGAGCACAGATACGCAGTATTTT
CASDRQGSTDTQYF
>.|TRBD2|TRBJ2-5|TRBV29-1
TGCAGCGTCGGCCATCCAGGGGCGGGGGGGCGAGAGACCCAGTACTTC
CSVGHPGAGGRETQYF
>.|.|TRBJ1-2|TRBV18
TGTGCCAGCTCACGTGCGGATAACTATGGCTACACCTTC
CASSRADNYGYTF
>.|TRBD1|TRBJ1-2|TRBV27
TGTGCCACCTCCCTGGGACAGGGGGCTGGGAACTATGGCTACACCTTC
CATSLGQGAGNYGYTF
>few|.|TRBJ2-7|TRBV5-6
TGTGCCAGCAGCTTAGGCGGGGGCCAATACGAGCAGTACTTC
CASSLGGGQYEQYF
>.|.|TRBJ2-4|TRBV7-9
TGTGCCAGCAGCTTAGACGAGGGTGGAAATGGCAAAAACATTCAGTACTTC
CASSLDEGGNGKNIQYF
>.|.|TRBJ1-3|TRBV18
TGTGCCAGCTCATTTCTACAGGGCAACTCTGGAAACACCATATATTTT
CASSFLQGNSGNTIYF
>.|.|TRBJ2-2|TRBV7-3
TGTGCCAGCAGCTCGGGACTCCTCACCGGGGAGCTGTTTTTT
CASSSGLLTGELFF
>.|TRBD1|TRBJ1-2|TRBV9
TGTGCCAGCAGCCGTCCCGGGACAGGGCACCGGGCGAAGGGCTACACCTTC
CASSRPGTGHRAKGYTF
>.|TRBD2|TRBJ2-7|TRBV19
TGTGCCAGTAGTCTCGCGGGGGACTACCTCTCCTACGAGCAGTACTTC
CASSLAGDYLSYEQYF
>.|.|TRBJ2-1|TRBV5-6
TGTGCCAGCAGCTCCTTGGGGGGAACCTCCTACAATGAGCAGTTCTTC
CASSSLGGTSYNEQFF
>once|.|TRBJ2-3|TRBV11-3
TGTGCCAGCAGCTTAGTATTCGGGGGAACCGGGATCGAACAGGCAGATACGCAGTATTTT
CASSLVFGGTGIEQADTQYF
>once|TRBD1|TRBJ1-6|TRBV5-6
TGTGCCAGCAGCTATGGACAGGGGTCTAATTCACCCCTCCACTTT
CASSYGQGSNSPLHF
>.|.|TRBJ2-5|TRBV5-6
TGTGCCAGCAGCCTACTAGCCCGGAGACAAGAGACCCAGTACTTC
CASSLLARRQETQYF
>.|.|TRBJ1-4|TRBV28
TGTGCCAGCAGCCTATCCGGGACAACTGAAAAACTGTTTTTT
CASSLSGTTEKLFF
>.|TRBD1|TRBJ2-1|TRBV7-2
TGTGCCAGCAGCTCAAGACAGGGACAGACGTATGAGCAGTTCTTC
CASSSRQGQTYEQFF
>.|.|TRBJ1-3|TRBV28
TGTGCCAGCAGTGACAGCTCTGGAAACACCATATATTTT
CASSDSSGNTIYF
>.|.|TRBJ1-6|TRBV27
TGTGCCAGCAGTTTATCGCAAACCAGCTCCTATAATTCACCCCTCCACTTT
CASSLSQTSSYNSPLHF
>once|TRBD2|TRBJ2-2|TRBV4-1
TGCGCCAGCAGCCGCCTAGCGGGGGAGGATGGCGGGGAGCTGTTTTTT
CASSRLAGEDGGELFF
>once|.|TRBJ1-5|TRBV6-1
TGTGCCAGCAGTTTACAGTTTTTTAGCAATCAGCCCCAGCATTTT
CASSLQFFSNQPQHF
>few|.|TRBJ2-4|TRBV21-1
TGTGCCAGCAGCGCCGGGACAGAAAAAAACATTCAGTACTTC
CASSAGTEKNIQYF
>few|.|TRBJ1-1|TRBV27
TGTGCCAGCAGCACCGGGACTAGGGGCACTGAAGCTTTCTTT
CASSTGTRGTEAFF
>.|TRBD2|TRBJ2-1|TRBV4-2
TGTGCCAGCACCCAGCGGGAGGGCCGGAATGAGCAGTTCTTC
CASTQREGRNEQFF
>.|.|TRBJ2-1|TRBV29-1
TGCAGCGTAGATGACATGAGCTCCTACAATGAGCAGTTCTTC
CSVDDMSSYNEQFF
>.|.|TRBJ1-3|TRBV15
TGTGCCACCAGCAGCAGTGTCCTCTCCTCTGGAAACACCATATATTTT
CATSSSVLSSGNTIYF
>.|.|TRBJ1-6|TRBV6-1
TGTGCCAGCGGGGCAGGACCCTATAATTCACCCCTCCACTTT
CASGAGPYNSPLHF
>.|TRBD1|TRBJ2-6|TRBV7-9
TGTGCCAGCAGCCGATCGGGGGACAGGGTTTCTGGGGCCAACGTCCTGACTTTC
CASSRSGDRVSGANVLTF
>.|TRBD2|TRBJ2-1|TRBV19
TGTGCCAGTAGTACCGCGGGACTAGCGTGGAATGAGCAGTTCTTC
CASSTAGLAWNEQFF
>.|.|TRBJ1-1|TRBV2
TGTGCCAGCAGGCCACAGGGCAACACTGAAGCTTTCTTT
CASRPQGNTEAFF